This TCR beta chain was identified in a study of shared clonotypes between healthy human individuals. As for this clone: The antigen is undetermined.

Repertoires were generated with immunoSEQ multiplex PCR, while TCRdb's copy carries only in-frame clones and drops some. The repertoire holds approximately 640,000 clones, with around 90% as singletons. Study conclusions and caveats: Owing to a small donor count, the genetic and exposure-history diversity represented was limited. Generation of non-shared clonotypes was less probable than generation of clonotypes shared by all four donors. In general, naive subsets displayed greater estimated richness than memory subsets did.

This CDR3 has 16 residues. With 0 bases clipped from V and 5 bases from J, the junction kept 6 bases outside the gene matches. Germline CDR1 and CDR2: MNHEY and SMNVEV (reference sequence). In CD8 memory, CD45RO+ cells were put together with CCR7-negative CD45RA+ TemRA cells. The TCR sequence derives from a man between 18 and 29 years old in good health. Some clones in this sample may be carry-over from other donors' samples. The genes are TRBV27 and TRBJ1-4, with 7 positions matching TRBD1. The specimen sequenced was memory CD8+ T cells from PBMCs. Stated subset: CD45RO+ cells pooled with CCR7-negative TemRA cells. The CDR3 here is CASSLSRGRINEKLFF. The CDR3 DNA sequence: TGTGCCAGCAGTTTATCTAGGGGGCGTATCAATGAAAAACTGTTTTTT.